This T cell receptor beta chain was documented in a study of metastatic and nonmetastatic thyroid tumors. Nobody among the patients had been given any treatment before thyroid surgery. Original handling: A classifier of distant metastasis in papillary thyroid cancer was built from CDR3 differences (across clinicopathological groups). Using MiXCR, TCRdb reanalyzed the PCR reads. The V and J calls shown here were made by TCRdb, not taken from the authors' results. The data hold tens of thousands of clones, with approximately 19% observed a single time. This clone has at least ten counts. The specimen was blood. The clonotype was recovered from a female donor with papillary thyroid cancer or a benign thyroid nodule (not recorded which). Some clones in this sample may be carry-over from other donors' samples.

Written as DNA, the CDR3 is TGTGCCAGCCAGCGGGGGTCGGATGAGCAGTTCTTC. This codes for CASQRGSDEQFF. This sequence joins TRBV6-2 or TRBV6-3 and TRBJ2-1; 8 nucleotides match TRBD2. The V gene's germline CDR1 is MNHEY and CDR2 SVGEGT. V was clipped by 8 bases and J by 8 bases; unmatched bases: 5. CDR3 length: 12 residues.